These 32 T cell receptor beta chains came from one sample sequenced in a study of beta chain features in type 1 diabetes (dated 2018 in TCRdb). On the study overall, not on this receptor specifically: Type 1 diabetes patients showed a moderate but significant shortening of TCRB CDR3 length in all four CD4+ subsets.

The library was made by the immunoSEQ multiplex PCR assay. All of the isolated RNA was reverse transcribed with the High Capacity cDNA Reverse Transcription Kit, so expressed TCRB transcripts were sequenced. TCRdb retrieved this table from immuneACCESS and kept in-frame rearrangements only. Not all clones are present; in checked studies, unresolved V genes account for under half, and no reason is known for the remainder. Counted in this sample were over 150,000 clones; approximately 10% of them appeared once. The leading ten clones occupy 0.45% to 0.5% of the sample. These receptors have no known antigen. What was sequenced was central memory CD4+ T cells from blood. These receptors were taken from a man aged 30 to 45 with type 1 diabetes.

The chain couples TRBV7-9 to TRBJ2-1; 9 nucleotides match TRBD2. V lost 3 bases and J lost 7; bases outside the gene matches: 10. Germline lookup yields CDR1 SEHNR and CDR2 FQNEAQ (reference sequence). The CDR3 totals 16 residues. The CDR3 DNA reads as TGTGCCAGCAGCTTTCGGGGCGGGAGGGAGAAGAATGAGCAGTTCTTC. This codes for CASSFRGGREKNEQFF.

V usage is TRBV7-2 and J usage is TRBJ2-3; 7 nucleotides align to TRBD2. The germline V gene encodes CDR1 SGHTA and CDR2 FQGNSA. Germline trimming cut 0 bases from V and 4 bases from J; bases unmatched to any gene: 7. The CDR3 length is 16 residues. The chain's CDR3 is CASSLAGGPRADTQYF. CDR3 in DNA: TGTGCCAGCAGCTTAGCGGGAGGGCCCCGCGCAGATACGCAGTATTTT.

This clone was seen more than once but under ten times. The CDR3 region has the DNA TGTGCCAGCAGCCCACTAGCGTCCCCACGCTCCTACAATGAGCAGTTCTTC. This gives the protein CASSPLASPRSYNEQFF. The chain employs TRBV11-2 and TRBJ2-1; 7 positions match TRBD2. The V segment lost 5 bases and the J segment 0 bases; nucleotides outside the gene matches: 10. Germline V CDR1 and CDR2: SGHAT, FQNNGV. The CDR3 is made up of 17 amino acids. Based on the CDR3 plus reference TRBV11-2 and TRBJ2-1, the full variable domain is EAGVAQSPRYKIIEKRQSVAFWCNPISGHATLYWYQQILGQGPKLLIQFQNNGVVDDSQLPKDRFSAERLKGVDSTLKIQPAKLEDSAVYLCASSPLASPRSYNEQFFGPGTRLTVL.

V gene TRBV7-9 combines with J gene TRBJ1-1, with 7 bases matching TRBD1. Germline-derived CDR1 and CDR2 are SEHNR and FQNEAQ (reference sequence). The CDR3 totals 14 residues. With 5 bases clipped from V and 4 bases from J, the junction kept 7 bases outside the gene matches. The CDR3 DNA reads TGTGCCAGCAGCGCCACAGGGGATAGCACTGAAGCTTTCTTT. Translating gives CASSATGDSTEAFF.

This clone was counted a few times. This rearrangement joins TRBV20-1 to TRBJ2-7; D remains ambiguous. The V gene's germline CDR1 is DFQATT and CDR2 SNEGSKA (reference sequence). This CDR3 spans 11 amino acids. Deletions cut 4 bases from V and 1 base from J, with 5 bases between. CDR3 sequence: CSAIFSYEQYF. CDR3 sequence (DNA): TGCAGTGCTATCTTTTCCTACGAGCAGTACTTC.

The gene calls are TRBV10-3 and TRBJ1-1, with 8 bases that match TRBD1. Losses at the gene ends were 10 bases for V and 2 bases for J; bases not matched to a gene: 6. This CDR3 contains 13 residues. Germline CDR1 ENHRY, CDR2 SYGVKD. Here the CDR3 reads CASLAGGNTEAFF. The CDR3 DNA is TGTGCCAGCCTTGCAGGGGGCAACACTGAAGCTTTCTTT.

This chain links TRBV7-9 with TRBJ1-4; perhaps TRBD1 as D (6 bases). V gave up 6 bases and J gave up 7 bases, with 15 bases separating them. In germline, CDR1 is SEHNR, CDR2 FQNEAQ (reference sequence). This CDR3 spans 14 amino acids. CDR3: CASRPGGPGEKLFF. The CDR3 nucleotides read TGTGCCAGCAGGCCGGGGGGGCCGGGTGAAAAACTGTTTTTT.

The chain is built from TRBV5-1 and TRBJ2-5; D is perhaps TRBD2 (5 bases). The CDR3 runs 14 residues. Germline V gene data show CDR1 as SGHRS and CDR2 as YFSETQ. Between the trimmed V and J ends, which lost 4 bases and 5 bases, there was a span of 15 bases. For the CDR3, the DNA is TGCGCCAGCAGCCTTCGGACGGGGTCGGAGACCCAGTACTTC. It translates to CASSLRTGSETQYF.

This clone was counted only a few times. CDR3 nucleotide sequence: TGTGCCAGTACTTCTGACAGGGGAAGCAATCAGCCCCAGCATTTT. Translating it yields CASTSDRGSNQPQHF. The chain uses TRBV19 and TRBJ1-5; 8 nucleotides match TRBD1. This CDR3 region has 15 residues. Germline CDR1 reads LNHDA; CDR2 reads SQIVND (reference sequence). V dropped 7 bases and J dropped 1; count of bases not matched to a gene: 6.

Many counts were recorded for this clone. The chain has TRBV29-1 and TRBJ2-7; D may be TRBD1 (6 bases). Germline lookup yields CDR1 SQVTM and CDR2 ANQGSEA. V lost 4 bases to trimming and J lost 0 bases, with 10 bases between them. The CDR3 runs to 13 residues. The CDR3 DNA follows: TGCAGCGTTGCGAGGACAGCCTCCTACGAGCAGTACTTC. Amino acids: CSVARTASYEQYF.

This clone was found a few times. This rearrangement joins TRBV7-2 to TRBJ2-5, with D possibly TRBD2 on 6 matching bases. This CDR3 has 14 residues. Germline V lookup: CDR1 SGHTA, CDR2 FQGNSA. Trimming removed 5 bases at V and 3 bases at J, with 13 bases between. CDR3 sequence: CASSPPGREETQYF. Here the CDR3 DNA reads TGTGCCAGCAGCCCACCCGGGAGAGAAGAGACCCAGTACTTC.

This clone was seen a few times. The rearrangement uses TRBV29-1 and TRBJ1-1; 8 bases are shared with TRBD1. V lost 7 bases, J lost 0 bases, and 7 bases stayed unmatched. The CDR3 totals 14 residues. Per the germline V gene, CDR1 is SQVTM and CDR2 is ANQGSEA. CDR3 region: CSALGQGMNTEAFF. DNA of the CDR3: TGCAGCGCACTAGGACAGGGAATGAACACTGAAGCTTTCTTT.

This clone came up a few times. The rearrangement links TRBV27 to TRBJ2-7; D is perhaps TRBD2 (5 bases). Trimming pared 6 bases from V and 7 bases from J, leaving 16 bases between. The CDR3 covers 13 residues. Germline CDR1 and CDR2: MNHEY and SMNVEV (reference sequence). The CDR3 here is CASSRPDGEEQYF. CDR3 sequence (DNA): TGTGCCAGCAGCAGACCCGACGGGGAGGAGCAGTACTTC.

The CDR3 protein is CASSLLGGTGNEQYF. The DNA of the CDR3 is TGTGCCAGCAGCTTATTGGGGGGGACGGGAAACGAGCAGTACTTC. The chain uses TRBV7-2 and TRBJ2-7, with 7 positions matching TRBD2. CDR1 is SGHTA and CDR2 is FQGNSA in the germline V gene. V shed 2 bases and J 5 bases; nucleotides not matched to a gene: 9. CDR3 size: 15 residues.

The J gene is TRBJ2-5, the V gene TRBV5-4; D gene ambiguous. V lost 5 bases, J lost 0 bases, and 8 bases lay in between. Per the germline V gene, CDR1 is SGHNT and CDR2 is YYREEE (reference sequence). The CDR3 has 13 amino acids. Here the CDR3 DNA reads TGTGCCAGCAGTCCTATTGACCAAGAGACCCAGTACTTC. Translated, it gives CASSPIDQETQYF.

V usage is TRBV5-4 and J usage is TRBJ1-2; the match to TRBD1 covers 10 bases. Germline CDR1 and CDR2: SGHNT and YYREEE (reference sequence). Trimming took 5 bases from V and 6 from J; bases not matched to a gene: 16. The CDR3 extends over 17 amino acids. This CDR3 reads CASRKGLGQGIDDGYTF. The DNA for the CDR3 is TGTGCCAGCAGAAAGGGACTGGGACAGGGGATTGATGATGGCTACACCTTC.

The chain employs TRBV27 and TRBJ2-3, with D uncertain. The germline V and J ends were trimmed by 2 bases and 3 bases, with 12 bases remaining between them. There are 15 residues in the CDR3. The germline V gene has CDR1 MNHEY and CDR2 SMNVEV (reference sequence). CDR3 in amino acids: CASSLDVQYTDTQYF. CDR3 bases: TGTGCCAGCAGTTTAGATGTCCAGTATACAGATACGCAGTATTTT.

This chain joins TRBV10-3 and TRBJ1-1, with D possibly TRBD1 on 6 matching bases. V shed 6 bases and J shed 1 base, with 9 bases lying between them. This CDR3 contains 13 residues. Germline V CDR1 and CDR2: ENHRY, SYGVKD. The CDR3 nucleotides read TGTGCCATCAGCCAGGGACAGAACACTGAAGCTTTCTTT. It codes for CAISQGQNTEAFF.

The rearrangement links TRBV18 to TRBJ2-1; D is perhaps TRBD2 (6 bases). Germline values: CDR1 KGHSH, CDR2 LQKENI. The ends were cut back, 6 bases at V and 4 bases at J, with 16 bases in the middle. The CDR3 has 15 amino acids. The CDR3 DNA reads TGTGCCAGCTCTCCCCGGGACTTATTGTACAATGAGCAGTTCTTC. It specifies CASSPRDLLYNEQFF.

This clone has a handful of counts. V usage is TRBV30 and J usage is TRBJ2-7, with a possible D match to TRBD1 (6 bases). V lost 1 base and J lost 9, with 13 bases in between. Germline V gene data show CDR1 as GTSNPN and CDR2 as SVGIG (reference sequence). The CDR3 length is 12 residues. The CDR3 DNA sequence: TGTGCCTGGAGTGCTGGGGGCGCAGGGCAGTACTTC. Its translation is CAWSAGGAGQYF.

The V call is TRBV28, the J call TRBJ2-7; perhaps TRBD2 as D (5 bases). CDR3 size: 12 residues. Germline V CDR1 and CDR2: MDHEN, SYDVKM. The V gene lost 7 bases and the J gene lost 2 bases, with 9 bases spanning the gap. This CDR3 reads CASKAVAYEQYF. The CDR3, as DNA: TGTGCCAGCAAAGCGGTGGCCTACGAGCAGTACTTC.

The sample holds a few counts of this clone. The chain uses TRBV7-2 and TRBJ2-7, with 9 bases fitting TRBD2. The CDR3 length is 15 residues. The germline CDR1 and CDR2 sequences are SGHTA and FQGNSA. J lost 6 bases, V lost 3 bases, and 9 bases had no gene match. CDR3 in DNA: TGTGCCAGCAGCTTTCTAGCGGGAAGCCGTTTCGAGCAGTACTTC. This codes for CASSFLAGSRFEQYF.

The gene calls are TRBV15 and TRBJ2-3; tentatively, D is TRBD1 (7 bases). V lost 0 bases to trimming and J lost 3 bases, with 19 bases between them. CDR3 length: 18 residues. Germline CDR1 LNHNV, CDR2 YYDKDF (reference sequence). In DNA form, the CDR3 reads TGTGCCACCAGCAGAGATAGCGCGGGACAGCAAAAAACAGATACGCAGTATTTT. Translation: CATSRDSAGQQKTDTQYF.

The sample holds a few counts of this clone. The identical CDR3 is also encoded by other nucleotide sequences in the sample. The chain carries TRBV5-1 and TRBJ2-7; D unresolved. The CDR3 is 12 amino acids. Germline CDR1 and CDR2: SGHRS and YFSETQ. Deletions cut 1 base from V and 4 bases from J, with 6 bases between. CDR3 coding DNA: TGCGCCAGCAGCTTGACAGATTACGAGCAGTACTTC. Its protein product is CASSLTDYEQYF. The full variable domain, completed using reference TRBV5-1 and TRBJ2-7, is KAGVTQTPRYLIKTRGQQVTLSCSPISGHRSVSWYQQTPGQGLQFLFEYFSETQRNKGNFPGRFSGRQFSNSRSEMNVSTLELGDSALYLCASSLTDYEQYFGPGTRLTVT.

This sequence joins TRBV7-9 and TRBJ1-1; TRBD1 matches at 8 bases. Germline V CDR1 and CDR2: SEHNR, FQNEAQ (reference sequence). The CDR3 length is 13 residues. V lost 4 bases and J lost 11; bases outside the gene matches: 9. CDR3 sequence (DNA): TGTGCCAGCAGCTCGTCAGGGGGCCGGTTGGCTTTCTTT. It encodes CASSSSGGRLAFF.

This clone was seen a few times. The chain combines TRBV2 with TRBJ2-5, with 11 nucleotides matching TRBD2. V lost 7 bases, J lost 5 bases, and 9 bases stayed unmatched. This CDR3 region has 15 residues. The germline gives CDR1 SNHLY, CDR2 FYNNEI. The DNA for the CDR3 is TGTGCCAGCAAGGAACTAGCGGGAGTCGGGGAGACCCAGTACTTC. This translates into CASKELAGVGETQYF.

The chain couples TRBV7-2 to TRBJ2-5; no firm D call. The V and J ends lost 7 bases and 2 bases respectively, with 11 bases between them. The CDR3 runs 13 residues. Germline V gene lookup returns CDR1 SGHTA and CDR2 FQGNSA. In nucleotides, the CDR3 is TGTGCCAGCACCCCCCTAATTCAAGAGACCCAGTACTTC. Translation: CASTPLIQETQYF.

This clone has only a few counts. The rearrangement uses TRBV7-2 and TRBJ2-3; the match to TRBD2 covers 12 bases. The J segment lost 4 bases and the V segment lost 4 bases, leaving 6 bases of the junction unmatched. The CDR3 spans 16 residues. Germline V gene sequence: CDR1 SGHTA, CDR2 FQGNSA. This CDR3 is CASSSTSGSGADTQYF. CDR3 coding DNA: TGTGCCAGCAGCTCGACTAGCGGGAGTGGGGCAGATACGCAGTATTTT.

This clone came up a few times. The gene calls are TRBV18 and TRBJ1-2; tentatively, D is TRBD1 (6 bases). The CDR3 is 15 residues long. Trimming took off 5 bases at V and 2 bases at J, with 15 bases between the two ends. Germline CDR1 is KGHSH and CDR2 is LQKENI. The CDR3 reads CASSETRGQNYGYTF. DNA for the CDR3: TGTGCCAGCTCAGAAACTCGCGGACAGAACTATGGCTACACCTTC.

The J gene is TRBJ2-1, the V gene TRBV6-9; perhaps TRBD2 as D (5 bases). Trimming shortened V by 10 bases and J by 7 bases, and 14 bases separated the two germline ends. The CDR3 consists of 12 residues. CDR1 is MNHGY and CDR2 is SVAAGI in the germline V gene. The CDR3 sequence is CAILGPGNEQFF. Here the CDR3 DNA reads TGTGCCATACTAGGGCCCGGGAATGAGCAGTTCTTC.

This clone came up many times. The V and J genes are TRBV15 and TRBJ2-5; D may be TRBD2 (5 bases). V lost 1 base and J 5 bases, leaving 14 bases between the germline ends. Per the germline V gene, CDR1 is LNHNV and CDR2 is YYDKDF (reference sequence). CDR3 length: 15 residues. CDR3 residues: CATSRVGEVGETQYF. As DNA, the CDR3 is TGTGCCACCAGCAGAGTCGGGGAAGTGGGGGAGACCCAGTACTTC.

V and J are TRBV7-9 and TRBJ2-1; TRBD2 might be the D (5 bases). Germline V gene sequence: CDR1 SEHNR, CDR2 FQNEAQ (reference sequence). V gave up 5 bases and J gave up 5 bases, with 19 bases separating them. This CDR3 spans 16 amino acids. CDR3 amino acids: CASSLLLSGINNEQFF. The DNA of the CDR3 is TGTGCCAGCAGCCTCCTTCTGTCCGGGATCAACAATGAGCAGTTCTTC.